The 13 T cell receptor beta chains presented below share a single source sample, sequenced in a study of naive and memory T cell subsets. Study outcomes and limitations: Naive repertoires, especially CD8, held a few larger clonotypes, possibly memory cells re-expressing CD45RA.

Two oligonucleotides, mixed equimolar, formed the beta constant-region primer covering TRBC1 and TRBC2. Four rounds of PCR amplified the ligated cDNA using nested alpha and beta constant-region primers plus SP2. Via MiXCR, TCRdb re-called the UMI-ligation and nested PCR reads, giving one row per CDR3 protein. The sample has roughly 100,000 distinct CDR3 sequences, over 9% seen once; the top ten hold more than 0.11%. Their antigens are not known. Sample: naive CD4+ T cells from blood. These receptors were obtained from a human donor in good health.

The rearrangement uses TRBV29-1 and TRBJ2-2, with D unclear. Germline V gene lookup returns CDR1 SQVTM and CDR2 ANQGSEA. V was trimmed by 4 bases and J by 2 bases, leaving 5 bases between them. The CDR3 has 12 amino acids. The CDR3 DNA is TGCAGCGTTGGGGGAAACACCGGGGAGCTGTTTTTT. Protein product: CSVGGNTGELFF.

The chain couples TRBV28 to TRBJ2-7, with 8 bases lining up with TRBD1. V trimming: 7 bases; J trimming: 9 bases; junction bases outside the gene matches: 20. The CDR3 has 16 residues. Germline V lookup: CDR1 MDHEN, CDR2 SYDVKM. CDR3 nucleotides: TGTGCCAGCACTCAAGCCCGGACAGGGCCCTCAGGGGGGCAGTACTTC. This sequence encodes CASTQARTGPSGGQYF.

The chain is built from TRBV10-3 and TRBJ2-3, with D perhaps given as TRBD1 or TRBD2 (5 bases each). V lost 10 bases and J lost 6, with 17 bases in between. In germline, CDR1 is ENHRY, CDR2 SYGVKD. The CDR3 spans 13 residues. The CDR3 nucleotides read TGTGCCACTAGGGCCTTGGGGGAGGATACGCAGTATTTT. This translates into CATRALGEDTQYF.

This clonotype was seen only a few times. The chain combines TRBV10-3 with TRBJ1-6; D may be TRBD1 (5 bases). From germline, CDR1 is ENHRY and CDR2 SYGVKD. There are 15 residues in the CDR3. V was cut by 8 bases and J by 0 bases, with 11 bases left in between. The CDR3 sequence: CAIGQGSSYNSPLHF. The CDR3 nucleotides read TGTGCCATCGGGCAGGGCAGCTCCTATAATTCACCCCTCCACTTT.

This clonotype was detected a few times. The CDR3 bases are TGTGCCAGCAGTCCTGGCGGACAGGGCGGAGGTGGCTACACCTTC. This sequence encodes CASSPGGQGGGGYTF. V is TRBV27 and J is TRBJ1-2, with 8 bases matching TRBD1. J lost 7 bases, V lost 5 bases, and 12 bases had no gene match. Looked up from germline, CDR1 is MNHEY and CDR2 is SMNVEV (reference sequence). This CDR3 contains 15 residues.

In its sample, this clonotype was seen a few times. The chain is built from TRBV11-2 and TRBJ2-4; D unclear. This CDR3 is built from 16 residues. Looked up from germline, CDR1 is SGHAT and CDR2 is FQNNGV. V lost 5 bases, J lost 7 bases, and 21 bases lay in between. The CDR3 loop is CASSPLRSVVGNIQYF. CDR3 in DNA: TGTGCCAGCAGCCCGCTGCGGTCTGTGGTTGGGAACATTCAGTACTTC. Supplemented by reference TRBV11-2 and TRBJ2-4, the full variable domain reads EAGVAQSPRYKIIEKRQSVAFWCNPISGHATLYWYQQILGQGPKLLIQFQNNGVVDDSQLPKDRFSAERLKGVDSTLKIQPAKLEDSAVYLCASSPLRSVVGNIQYFGAGTRLSVL.

A few counts support this clonotype. The chain employs TRBV12-3 or TRBV12-4 and TRBJ2-7; 8 bases are shared with TRBD1. CDR3 length: 16 residues. V was pared by 6 bases and J by 3 bases, with 13 bases of the junction left unmatched. The CDR3 region is CASRRNPTGELYEQYF. DNA of the CDR3: TGTGCCAGCAGACGAAACCCGACAGGGGAACTCTACGAGCAGTACTTC.

This clonotype was observed at least ten times. This chain links TRBV7-2 with TRBJ1-5; D is undetermined. This CDR3 comprises 12 residues. V lost 3 bases and J 6 bases, leaving 6 bases between the germline ends. Germline V gene data show CDR1 as SGHTA and CDR2 as FQGNSA. The CDR3 spells CASSLEGQPQHF. Written as DNA, the CDR3 is TGTGCCAGCAGCTTGGAGGGTCAGCCCCAGCATTTT.

V is TRBV27 and J is TRBJ2-7; the match to TRBD2 covers 9 bases. J was trimmed by 0 bases and V by 3 bases; bases with no gene match: 12. The CDR3 contains 18 residues. Looked up from germline, CDR1 is MNHEY and CDR2 is SMNVEV (reference sequence). CDR3: CASSFITVAGVSSYEQYF. Written as DNA, the CDR3 is TGTGCCAGCAGTTTTATTACAGTAGCGGGAGTGAGCTCCTACGAGCAGTACTTC.

This clonotype has more than one count but fewer than ten. V usage is TRBV12-3 or TRBV12-4 and J usage is TRBJ2-2, with D perhaps matching TRBD1 (5 bases). The V gene lost 8 bases and the J gene lost 7 bases, with 17 bases spanning the gap. This CDR3 has 14 residues. CDR3 in amino acids: CASSRTRQIGELFF. The CDR3 coding sequence is TGTGCCAGCTCGCGTACTCGACAGATCGGGGAGCTGTTTTTT.

This clonotype came up a few times. For the CDR3, the DNA is TGTGCCAGCAACGTTGGCAGCAGCTCCTACAATGAGCAGTTCTTC. Protein product: CASNVGSSSYNEQFF. The rearrangement links TRBV6-2 or TRBV6-3 to TRBJ2-1; no reliable D call. CDR3 length equals 15 residues. Germline values: CDR1 MNHEY, CDR2 SVGEGT. V was trimmed by 7 bases and J by 0 bases, leaving 13 bases between them.

This clonotype was counted ten times or more. The chain combines TRBV18 with TRBJ2-3; D uncertain. The germline CDR1 and CDR2 sequences are KGHSH and LQKENI. The V end lost 3 bases, the J end lost 1 base, and 5 bases lay between the germline ends. The CDR3 length is 13 residues. The CDR3 loop reads CASSPGRTDTQYF. For the CDR3, the DNA is TGTGCCAGCTCACCCGGACGCACAGATACGCAGTATTTT.

This clonotype was counted only a few times. The rearrangement uses TRBV12-3 or TRBV12-4 and TRBJ2-2; 14 bases fit TRBD2. The CDR3 length is 16 residues. Losses at the gene ends were 0 bases for V and 8 bases for J; bases not matched to a gene: 2. CDR3 protein: CASSLAGTSGRGELFF. The CDR3 nucleotides read TGTGCCAGCAGTTTAGCCGGGACTAGCGGGAGAGGGGAGCTGTTTTTT.